Listed below are T cell receptor beta chains from one sample, sequenced in a study of shared clonotypes between healthy human individuals. Data came from immunoSEQ multiplex PCR; TCRdb stores just in-frame clones and leaves some out. The sample yields millions of clones, roughly 94% seen once. Material for sequencing was naive CD8+ T cells sorted from blood. Receptors originate from a man aged 18 to 30 in good health. The CDR3 runs from the conserved cysteine through the conserved F or W. Each record gives: V gene, J gene, CDR3 protein.

TRBV6-5	TRBJ2-7	CASSYGGTAYEQYF
TRBV29-1	TRBJ2-7	CSVWGENGYEQYF
TRBV28	TRBJ1-4	CASLKTWDRVSEKLFF
TRBV19	TRBJ1-2	CASSEGRSYGYTF
TRBV7-2	TRBJ2-1	CASSSLGLAGGPGEQFF
TRBV19	TRBJ1-2	CASRSRLRQGGIYGYTF
TRBV1	TRBJ2-4	CTSSQEVGGPITAKNIQYF
TRBV4-3	TRBJ2-7	CASSQEGWREGSSDYEQYF
TRBV4-1	TRBJ2-7	CASSERDRAHYEQYF
TRBV4-1	TRBJ2-7	CASSQWDSAYEQYF
TRBV7-6	TRBJ2-1	CASSLLLAGEGVNEQFF
TRBV29-1	TRBJ2-7	CSVVGDSYEQYF
TRBV10-3	TRBJ2-7	CAARAGASYEQYF
TRBV4-1	TRBJ2-2	CASSQVVANTGELFF
TRBV29-1	TRBJ2-5	CSVTGSGETQYF
TRBV19	TRBJ1-2	CASSMPGQAFGNYGYTF
TRBV10-3	TRBJ2-5	CAISGVRGAETQYF
TRBV7-9	TRBJ1-2	CASSSGSVTDGYTF
TRBV4-3	TRBJ2-5	CASSQDPPGKETQYF
TRBV28	TRBJ2-1	CASTSGGLGLGQFF
TRBV7-9	TRBJ2-1	CASSSTESNEQFF
TRBV18	TRBJ2-7	CASSLTDSPYEQYF
TRBV5-4	TRBJ2-5	CASSLVGGETQYF
TRBV9	TRBJ2-5	CASSPWDSSTGTQYF
TRBV7-9	TRBJ2-5	CASSSPGGRETQYF
TRBV9	TRBJ2-1	CASSVVSQGNNEQFF
TRBV11-2	TRBJ2-7	CASSVGSNYEQYF
TRBV27	TRBJ2-7	CASSRGGGVYEQYF
TRBV7-9	TRBJ2-7	CASSSAGGGSNSGEQYF
TRBV12-5	TRBJ2-5	CASGIHPQETQYF
TRBV5-6	TRBJ2-2	CASSLAGAQPGELFF
TRBV19	TRBJ2-7	CASSPGTANYEQYF